The count of the clone carrying this TCR beta chain is one. V gave up 1 base and J gave up 5 bases, with 11 bases separating them. The CDR3 length is 15 residues. In germline, CDR1 is SGHTA, CDR2 FQGNSA. The source of the sample is a study of radiotherapy plus CTLA-4 blockade in lung cancer. Clones were sequenced by immunoSEQ multiplex PCR, and TCRdb holds only the in-frame ones, with some missing. The data hold 80,000 or so clones, with approximately 80% observed a single time. This chain connects TRBV7-2 to TRBJ2-2, with D possibly matching TRBD2 (5 bases). The clonotype was recovered from a human donor with non-small cell lung cancer who had stable disease on radiotherapy plus ipilimumab. The source was peripheral blood, collected from a patient treated with radiotherapy plus ipilimumab. CDR3 in DNA: TGTGCCAGCAGCTTAGGAGGAGGACGGACCGGGGAGCTGTTTTTT. It codes for CASSLGGGRTGELFF.